This entry lists 21 T cell receptor beta chains sequenced from one sample in a study of blood T cell repertoires in COVID-19. Only in-frame clones appear in the TCRdb table, and some are missing; sequencing was by immunoSEQ multiplex PCR. Of some 370,000 clones listed, around 83% are singletons. Material for sequencing was PBMCs or T cells enriched from blood (not recorded which). Receptors originate from a woman between 45 and 60 years old who had recovered from COVID-19.

The chain has TRBV3-1 (or the pseudogene TRBV3-2) and TRBJ2-6; 8 nucleotides align to TRBD2. Germline-derived CDR1 and CDR2 are LGHDT and YNNKEL (reference sequence). V lost 4 bases, J lost 4 bases, and 6 bases stayed unmatched. CDR3 length: 16 residues. The CDR3 protein is CASSRGLAAGANVLTF. The DNA for the CDR3 is TGTGCCAGCAGCCGCGGACTAGCAGCCGGGGCCAACGTCCTGACTTTC.

This clone was counted a few times. DNA of the CDR3: TGCGCCAGCAGCCTACAAGGACTAGCGGGAGGCCACGAGCAGTACTTC. It translates to CASSLQGLAGGHEQYF. This sequence joins TRBV5-1 and TRBJ2-7; 14 bases line up with TRBD2. Losses at the gene ends were 4 bases for V and 5 bases for J; bases not matched to a gene: 8. CDR1 SGHRS and CDR2 YFSETQ come from the germline V gene. This CDR3 spans 16 amino acids.

The rearrangement uses TRBV7-2 and TRBJ2-7; D possibly corresponds to TRBD2 (7 bases). The V gene lost 2 bases and the J gene lost 3 bases, with 14 bases spanning the gap. Germline V lookup: CDR1 SGHTA, CDR2 FQGNSA. There are 15 residues in the CDR3. The CDR3 region has the DNA TGTGCCAGCAGCTTATTAGGGGGGGATCTCTACGAGCAGTACTTC. Translation: CASSLLGGDLYEQYF.

This clone was detected once. V usage is TRBV6-5 and J usage is TRBJ1-1; the D is unclear. Germline loops: CDR1 MNHEY, CDR2 SVGAGI. Deletions cut 10 bases from V and 0 bases from J, with 15 bases between. The CDR3 has 14 amino acids. Here the CDR3 reads CATRSGNMNTEAFF. DNA of the CDR3: TGTGCCACACGATCCGGGAACATGAACACTGAAGCTTTCTTT.

The genes are TRBV18 and TRBJ1-1; TRBD1 aligns across 7 bases. Per germline, CDR1 KGHSH and CDR2 LQKENI. With V trimmed by 4 bases and J by 0 bases, 5 bases remained unmatched. The CDR3 spans 15 residues. For the CDR3, the DNA is TGTGCCAGCTCACGGGACAGAATAATGAACACTGAAGCTTTCTTT. It is translated as CASSRDRIMNTEAFF.

This rearrangement joins TRBV19 to TRBJ2-1; 10 nucleotides line up with TRBD2. V lost 7 bases to trimming and J lost 7 bases; unmatched junction nucleotides: 7. The CDR3 loop spans 14 amino acids. Germline loops: CDR1 LNHDA, CDR2 SQIVND (reference sequence). The CDR3 sequence: CASMALAGVNEQFF. DNA of the CDR3: TGTGCCAGTATGGCTCTAGCGGGAGTTAATGAGCAGTTCTTC.

Note on this clone: This same CDR3 is encoded by further DNA sequences in the sample. The V gene is TRBV3-1 (or the pseudogene TRBV3-2), the J gene TRBJ1-2; possible D gene TRBD1, 6 bases. V shed 3 bases and J shed 8 bases, with 10 bases lying between them. Germline values: CDR1 LGHDT, CDR2 YNNKEL (reference sequence). This CDR3 has 12 residues. The CDR3 loop is CASSQGARGYTF. For the CDR3, the DNA is TGTGCCAGCAGCCAGGGGGCGCGGGGCTACACCTTC.

This chain's CDR3 is CASSYGQGNQPQHF. The CDR3 bases are TGTGCCAGCAGCTATGGACAGGGCAATCAGCCCCAGCATTTT. The chain uses TRBV5-6 and TRBJ1-5, with 7 bases identical to TRBD1. This CDR3 has 14 residues. Germline loops: CDR1 SGHDT, CDR2 YYEEEE. The J segment lost 2 bases and the V segment lost 3 bases, leaving 2 bases of the junction unmatched.

V usage is TRBV7-2 and J usage is TRBJ2-5; tentative D call: TRBD2 (6 bases). Trimming took off 5 bases at V and 2 bases at J, with 12 bases between the two ends. This CDR3 comprises 14 residues. Germline V gene sequence: CDR1 SGHTA, CDR2 FQGNSA. The chain's CDR3 is CASSPAGLQETQYF. The CDR3 nucleotides read TGTGCCAGCAGCCCAGCGGGTCTGCAAGAGACCCAGTACTTC.

The chain couples TRBV27 to TRBJ1-2; TRBD1 agrees at 8 bases. The CDR3 totals 13 residues. Trimming at V came to 6 bases and at J to 7 bases, leaving 7 bases not matched to a gene. CDR1 MNHEY and CDR2 SMNVEV come from the germline V gene (reference sequence). In nucleotides, the CDR3 is TGTGCCAGCAGCCGGACAGGGTCGACTGGCTACACCTTC. Its translation: CASSRTGSTGYTF.

This clone was found once. The chain employs TRBV12-3 or TRBV12-4 and TRBJ2-7; no clear D. V was trimmed by 0 bases and J by 3 bases, leaving 3 bases between them. The length of the CDR3 is 12 residues. The CDR3 spells CASSLAHYEQYF. CDR3 DNA: TGTGCCAGCAGTTTAGCTCACTACGAGCAGTACTTC.

The chain combines TRBV7-9 with TRBJ1-6; TRBD1 is a possible D gene (6 bases). Germline CDR1 SEHNR, CDR2 FQNEAQ (reference sequence). This CDR3 contains 13 residues. The germline V and J ends were trimmed by 5 bases and 10 bases, with 12 bases remaining between them. The CDR3 DNA reads as TGTGCCAGCAGCCCGGCGGGGGGCTCACCCCTCCACTTT. It codes for CASSPAGGSPLHF.

The CDR3 protein is CASSSRYYGYTF. Written as DNA, the CDR3 is TGTGCCAGTAGTTCCAGATACTATGGCTACACCTTC. V and J are TRBV19 and TRBJ1-2; D gene uncertain. Germline V CDR1 and CDR2: LNHDA, SQIVND (reference sequence). V lost 5 bases to trimming and J lost 3 bases, with 7 bases between them. This CDR3 is 12 amino acids long.

This clone was counted a single time. The gene calls are TRBV24-1 and TRBJ1-1; 7 bases are a match to TRBD1. Germline CDR1 and CDR2: KGHDR and SFDVKD. The trim removed 5 bases at V and 0 bases at J, leaving 11 bases unmatched. The CDR3 loop spans 17 amino acids. CDR3 region: CATSAVLQGVMNTEAFF. The CDR3 nucleotides read TGTGCCACCAGTGCCGTGCTCCAGGGGGTCATGAACACTGAAGCTTTCTTT.

This clone has more than one count but fewer than ten. The CDR3 DNA reads TGTGCCAGCAGTGAATTCGGAGAAGAGACCCAGTACTTC. Translating gives CASSEFGEETQYF. The chain links TRBV6-1 to TRBJ2-5; unclear D gene. This CDR3 is 13 amino acids long. Looked up from germline, CDR1 is MNHNS and CDR2 is SASEGT. V was pared by 2 bases and J by 3 bases, with 7 bases between.

The CDR3 DNA sequence: TGCGCCAGCAGCCGCGATAGCGGGACTAACACCGGGGAGCTGTTTTTT. This translates into CASSRDSGTNTGELFF. The V call is TRBV5-1, the J call TRBJ2-2; the match to TRBD2 covers 8 bases. Germline assignment: CDR1 SGHRS and CDR2 YFSETQ. This CDR3 is 16 amino acids long. V was clipped by 4 bases and J by 2 bases; unmatched bases: 7.

In its sample, this clone was seen once. The V gene is TRBV6-2 or TRBV6-3, the J gene TRBJ2-1, with 7 bases aligning to TRBD1. Trimming removed 4 bases from V and 0 bases from J; junction bases left unmatched: 9. The length of the CDR3 is 17 residues. Germline V lookup: CDR1 MNHEY, CDR2 SVGEGT. CDR3 DNA: TGTGCCAGCAGTTTTGCCAGGGGACAGAGCTCCTACAATGAGCAGTTCTTC. Translating gives CASSFARGQSSYNEQFF.

The chain couples TRBV30 to TRBJ1-2; D unresolved. The CDR3 runs 13 residues. CDR1 and CDR2 (germline): GTSNPN, SVGIG (reference sequence). V shed 0 bases and J shed 5 bases, with 10 bases lying between them. The CDR3: CAWSVQAAYGYTF. The CDR3 DNA sequence: TGTGCCTGGAGTGTTCAGGCCGCTTATGGCTACACCTTC.

The chain employs TRBV9 and TRBJ2-7; D is unclear. Looked up from germline, CDR1 is SGDLS and CDR2 is YYNGEE. V lost 2 bases to trimming and J lost 6 bases, with 18 bases between them. This CDR3 has 15 residues. This chain's CDR3 is CASSVSPLVGAEQYF. CDR3 nucleotide sequence: TGTGCCAGCAGCGTTAGCCCATTGGTGGGTGCCGAGCAGTACTTC.

The chain is built from TRBV18 and TRBJ2-7; TRBD2 matches 11 bases. CDR3 length: 16 amino acids. Germline-derived CDR1 and CDR2 are KGHSH and LQKENI. With 1 base clipped from V and 1 base from J, the junction kept 3 bases outside the gene matches. The CDR3 bases are TGTGCCAGCTCACCACGGGGACTAGCGGCGTCCTACGAGCAGTACTTC. It encodes CASSPRGLAASYEQYF.

The V gene is TRBV3-1 (or the pseudogene TRBV3-2), the J gene TRBJ2-3; 11 nucleotides align to TRBD2. The CDR3 sequence is 17 residues long. Per the germline V gene, CDR1 is LGHDT and CDR2 is YNNKEL (reference sequence). V shed 0 bases, J shed 5 bases, and the junction held 7 bases outside the gene matches. The CDR3 coding sequence is TGTGCCAGCAGCCAAGATAGCGGGAGGGCCATTGGAGATACGCAGTATTTT. It codes for CASSQDSGRAIGDTQYF.